The next 26 T cell receptor beta chains were all read from a single sample in a study of T cells in Graves' hyperthyroidism and ophthalmopathy. Authors of the study amplified TCR beta CDR3 regions from RNA transcripts. A first-round RT-PCR of the TCR CDR3 used the HTBI primer set. TCRdb passed the multiplex PCR reads through MiXCR, listing each CDR3 protein once. The sample has approximately 430,000 distinct CDR3 sequences; approximately 15% are singletons. The sample comprised blood. These receptors originate from a woman under 30 with Graves' hyperthyroidism.

This clonotype has at least ten counts. V gene TRBV6-1 combines with J gene TRBJ1-6, with D tentatively TRBD1 (6 bases). Germline values: CDR1 MNHNS, CDR2 SASEGT. This CDR3 is 17 amino acids long. V lost 5 bases and J lost 9, with 23 bases in between. CDR3 bases: TGTGCCAGCAGTCCCAAAGGGGGACCTTTGGCGGCTTCACCCCTCCACTTT. Translated, it gives CASSPKGGPLAASPLHF.

This clonotype has a count of ten or more. This chain links TRBV7-8 with TRBJ1-5; 7 nucleotides align to TRBD1. Per germline, CDR1 SGHVS and CDR2 FQNEAQ. V gave up 5 bases and J gave up 3 bases; unmatched junction bases: 13. This CDR3 has 17 amino acids. This chain's CDR3 is CASSIDRAPDPNQPQHF. The CDR3 bases are TGTGCCAGCAGCATTGACAGGGCGCCCGACCCCAATCAGCCCCAGCATTTT.

This chain joins TRBV7-9 and TRBJ1-1; the match to TRBD1 covers 7 bases. The CDR3 loop spans 14 amino acids. With V trimmed by 0 bases and J by 3 bases, 1 base remained unmatched. Germline CDR1 reads SEHNR; CDR2 reads FQNEAQ (reference sequence). The CDR3 sequence is CASSLADRDTEAFF. CDR3 coding DNA: TGTGCCAGCAGCTTAGCCGACAGGGACACTGAAGCTTTCTTT.

This clonotype was recorded a few times. The V and J genes are TRBV6-1 and TRBJ2-5, with 8 nucleotides matching TRBD2. The germline CDR1 and CDR2 sequences are MNHNS and SASEGT. The CDR3 has 15 residues. The ends lost 6 bases at V and 4 bases at J; junction bases unmatched: 10. The CDR3 loop is CASRRGTSFRETQYF. The CDR3 DNA reads TGTGCCAGCAGGAGAGGGACTAGTTTCAGAGAGACCCAGTACTTC.

The count of this clonotype is one. The chain joins TRBV9 to TRBJ2-3, with TRBD2 matching 8 bases. This CDR3 region has 16 residues. Germline V CDR1 and CDR2: SGDLS, YYNGEE. V lost 4 bases, J lost 3 bases, and 10 bases stayed unmatched. The CDR3 DNA reads as TGTGCCAGCAGCCCTCTAGGGACTAGTTCTACAGATACGCAGTATTTT. It specifies CASSPLGTSSTDTQYF.

This clonotype has ten or more counts. The chain couples TRBV7-8 to TRBJ1-5; D is unclear. This CDR3 is built from 15 residues. Germline values: CDR1 SGHVS, CDR2 FQNEAQ. V gave up 4 bases and J gave up 0 bases, with 10 bases separating them. The CDR3 sequence: CASSSATYSNQPQHF. CDR3 coding DNA: TGTGCCAGCAGCTCGGCCACGTATAGCAATCAGCCCCAGCATTTT. The full variable domain, in which reference TRBV7-8 and TRBJ1-5 provide the parts outside the CDR3, is GAGVSQSPRYKVAKRGQDVALRCDPISGHVSLFWYQQALGQGPEFLTYFQNEAQLDKSGLPSDRFFAERPEGSVSTLKIQRTQQEDSAVYLCASSSATYSNQPQHFGDGTRLSIL.

The chain recombines TRBV7-3 with TRBJ1-6, with D tentatively TRBD1 (5 bases). Trimming removed 5 bases from V and 9 bases from J, with 14 bases in between. This CDR3 is 14 amino acids long. Germline V gene lookup returns CDR1 SGHTA and CDR2 FQGTGA. The CDR3 DNA reads as TGTGCCAGCAGCGATGGGACGGTTGGTTCACCCCTCCACTTT. Translation: CASSDGTVGSPLHF.

This sequence joins TRBV29-1 and TRBJ1-6; D is unresolved. Germline values: CDR1 SQVTM, CDR2 ANQGSEA. Deletions cut 6 bases from V and 5 bases from J, with 23 bases between. This CDR3 has 17 residues. The CDR3 sequence: CSVNPMGWVGDNSPLHF. The CDR3 DNA follows: TGCAGCGTCAACCCTATGGGGTGGGTCGGGGATAATTCACCCCTCCACTTT.

The V gene is TRBV5-1, the J gene TRBJ2-7; D unclear. Between the trimmed V and J ends, which lost 0 bases and 2 bases, there was a span of 15 bases. The germline CDR1 and CDR2 sequences are SGHRS and YFSETQ. The CDR3 extends over 16 amino acids. The CDR3: CASSLVPKEKTYEQYF. The CDR3 DNA follows: TGCGCCAGCAGCTTGGTCCCAAAGGAAAAGACCTACGAGCAGTACTTC.

The sample holds many counts of this clonotype. The rearrangement uses TRBV6-1 and TRBJ2-1; TRBD1 matches at 8 bases. Germline V gene data show CDR1 as MNHNS and CDR2 as SASEGT. The CDR3 sequence is 16 residues long. Trimming removed 5 bases from V and 4 bases from J; junction bases left unmatched: 10. CDR3 protein: CASSYSGQGAYNEQFF. DNA for the CDR3: TGTGCCAGCAGTTATTCCGGACAGGGAGCGTACAATGAGCAGTTCTTC.

This chain joins TRBV18 and TRBJ2-5; tentative D call: TRBD2 (6 bases). From germline, CDR1 is KGHSH and CDR2 LQKENI. This CDR3 has 14 amino acids. The V end was cut by 5 bases, the J end by 5 bases, with 15 bases between. CDR3 sequence: CASSTGGTRETQYF. CDR3 nucleotides: TGTGCCAGCTCAACCGGGGGAACGAGGGAGACCCAGTACTTC.

This clonotype appeared many times. The chain joins TRBV11-2 to TRBJ1-5, with 8 bases that match TRBD1. The CDR3 runs 13 residues. J lost 6 bases, V lost 5 bases, and 3 bases had no gene match. The V gene's germline CDR1 is SGHAT and CDR2 FQNNGV. CDR3 coding DNA: TGTGCCAGCAGCGTACAGGGGGGTCAGCCCCAGCATTTT. Protein sequence: CASSVQGGQPQHF.

This clonotype was observed a few times. The junction departs from the called germline gene at one end, perhaps through a read error. The chain joins TRBV15 to TRBJ2-3; TRBD2 might be the D (5 bases). Germline CDR1 reads LNHNV; CDR2 reads YYDKDF (reference sequence). CDR3 size: 15 residues. DNA of the CDR3: TGTGACACCAGCAGAGAGACCAGCGGTATGGATACGCAGTATTTT. Translated: CDTSRETSGMDTQYF.

This clonotype was counted at least ten times. Being one base from a much bigger clone, this may be a read error. The chain joins TRBV2 to TRBJ1-6; D perhaps matches TRBD1 (6 bases). The V and J ends lost 2 bases and 10 bases respectively, with 9 bases between them. CDR1 is SNHLY, CDR2 FYNNEI, per germline. The CDR3 spans 13 residues. CDR3 coding DNA: TGTGCCAGCAGTGAAACAGGGTTATCACCCCTCCACTTT. This codes for CASSETGLSPLHF.

V usage is TRBV7-3 and J usage is TRBJ2-1; 9 bases agree with TRBD1. CDR1 SGHTA and CDR2 FQGTGA come from the germline V gene. CDR3 length equals 14 residues. Trimming at V came to 5 bases and at J to 6 bases, leaving 5 bases not matched to a gene. The CDR3 region is CASSAGTGPNEQFF. In nucleotides, the CDR3 is TGTGCCAGCAGCGCCGGGACAGGGCCCAATGAGCAGTTCTTC.

This clonotype was detected many times. The chain has TRBV20-1 and TRBJ1-2, with 7 nucleotides matching TRBD1. The CDR3 extends over 12 amino acids. From germline, CDR1 is DFQATT and CDR2 SNEGSKA (reference sequence). Unmatched junction bases numbered 7, after V lost 6 bases and J lost 6 bases. DNA of the CDR3: TGCAGTGCAGGGGGCTTTATAGATGGCTACACCTTC. This sequence encodes CSAGGFIDGYTF.

With respect to this clonotype: A much larger clone sits a single nucleotide away, making a read error possible. This chain links TRBV5-6 with TRBJ1-2, with a tentative D call TRBD1 (5 bases). V was cut by 1 base and J by 6 bases, with 16 bases left in between. This CDR3 contains 15 residues. The germline CDR1 and CDR2 sequences are SGHDT and YYEEEE. The chain's CDR3 is CASSLWGVRVNGYTF. In DNA form, the CDR3 reads TGTGCCAGCAGCTTGTGGGGGGTCAGGGTCAATGGCTACACCTTC.

This clonotype was observed at least ten times. This rearrangement joins TRBV6-1 to TRBJ2-1; D may be TRBD1 (5 bases). In germline, CDR1 is MNHNS, CDR2 SASEGT. The CDR3 totals 16 residues. Trimming removed 5 bases at V and 0 bases at J, with 14 bases between. The CDR3 region is CASSRRALSSYNEQFF. The CDR3 DNA is TGTGCCAGCAGTCGCAGGGCTTTAAGCTCCTACAATGAGCAGTTCTTC.

CDR3 residues: CASSLTSGSLADTQYF. CDR3 DNA: TGTGCCAGCAGTTTGACTAGCGGGAGTCTCGCAGATACGCAGTATTTT. This chain uses TRBV6-1 with TRBJ2-3; 12 nucleotides match TRBD2. V was pared by 5 bases and J by 4 bases, with 7 bases of the junction left unmatched. Germline V gene lookup returns CDR1 MNHNS and CDR2 SASEGT. The CDR3 runs to 16 residues.

V usage is TRBV29-1 and J usage is TRBJ2-1; the match to TRBD2 covers 10 bases. The germline gives CDR1 SQVTM, CDR2 ANQGSEA. CDR3 length: 14 amino acids. V gave up 6 bases and J gave up 9 bases; unmatched junction bases: 11. The CDR3 coding sequence is TGCAGCGTGGAGAGGGGACTAGCGCACAGTGAGCAGTTCTTC. It encodes CSVERGLAHSEQFF.

The chain carries TRBV14 and TRBJ1-3, with unresolved D. Germline CDR1 is SGHDN and CDR2 is FVKESK. This CDR3 is 16 amino acids long. Between the trimmed V and J ends, which lost 1 base and 6 bases, there was a span of 16 bases. The CDR3 coding sequence is TGTGCCAGCAGCCAAGGATTGGGCGTCCCACCAAACACCATATATTTT. Its translation: CASSQGLGVPPNTIYF.

This clonotype has more than one count but fewer than ten. This chain connects TRBV5-1 to TRBJ2-2, with D perhaps TRBD1 (7 bases). The V end was cut by 2 bases, the J end by 4 bases, with 12 bases between. This CDR3 comprises 15 residues. The V gene's germline CDR1 is SGHRS and CDR2 YFSETQ. The CDR3 nucleotides read TGCGCCAGCAGCTTCAGGCAGGGGGGCACCGGGGAGCTGTTTTTT. It encodes CASSFRQGGTGELFF.

There are many counts of this clonotype. The gene calls are TRBV7-8 and TRBJ2-5; 7 bases match TRBD2. Trimming cost V 5 bases and J 0 bases; bases outside gene matches: 3. Germline CDR1 and CDR2: SGHVS and FQNEAQ. The CDR3 spans 14 residues. The CDR3 spells CASSPAGDQETQYF. The CDR3 nucleotides read TGTGCCAGCAGCCCCGCGGGGGACCAAGAGACCCAGTACTTC.

This sequence joins TRBV5-1 and TRBJ2-3, with TRBD2 matching over 14 bases. CDR1 SGHRS and CDR2 YFSETQ come from the germline V gene. This CDR3 contains 19 residues. J gave up 1 base and V 4 bases, and 11 bases lay outside the gene matches. The CDR3 DNA sequence: TGCGCCAGCAGCCGAATCCCGGGACTAGCGGGAGTGGGCACAGATACGCAGTATTTT. Translating gives CASSRIPGLAGVGTDTQYF. Full variable domain (rest looked up from reference TRBV5-1 and TRBJ2-3): KAGVTQTPRYLIKTRGQQVTLSCSPISGHRSVSWYQQTPGQGLQFLFEYFSETQRNKGNFPGRFSGRQFSNSRSEMNVSTLELGDSALYLCASSRIPGLAGVGTDTQYFGPGTRLTVL.

In this sample, this clonotype turned up many times. The rearrangement joins TRBV6-1 to TRBJ1-2, with D possibly being TRBD1 (5 bases). Looked up from germline, CDR1 is MNHNS and CDR2 is SASEGT. V was shortened by 6 bases and J by 8 bases, with 16 bases between the two germline ends. CDR3 size: 13 residues. The CDR3 DNA reads TGTGCCAGCAGGGCGGCGCAGGGTCGCGGCTACACCTTC. The encoded protein is CASRAAQGRGYTF.

About this clonotype: A much larger clone differs by one base, so this may be a read error. J is TRBJ2-2 and V is TRBV30, with 7 nucleotides matching TRBD1. The CDR3 is 15 residues long. The ends lost 3 bases at V and 5 bases at J; junction bases unmatched: 9. CDR1 is GTSNPN, CDR2 SVGIG, per germline (reference sequence). The CDR3 loop is CAWRDRVLGTGELFF. The CDR3 DNA follows: TGTGCCTGGAGAGACAGGGTTTTGGGAACCGGGGAGCTGTTTTTT.